What follows is one TCR beta chain and its context. The CDR3 has 14 amino acids. V was clipped by 5 bases and J by 6 bases; unmatched bases: 6. The germline V gene encodes CDR1 MNHNY and CDR2 SVGAGI (reference sequence). Authors' data handling: How many nucleated cells were present was estimated from reference gene primer amplification. The assay was immunoSEQ multiplex PCR, and TCRdb's table has in-frame clones only and misses some. V, J and clone size are those of that table, while D and trimming were read from the DNA. This table has 300,000 to 350,000 clones, roughly nine tenths appearing once. This sample was included in a study of blood T cell repertoires in COVID-19.

The sequence was collected from a man in his late teens or twenties with active or convalescent COVID-19. V is TRBV6-6 and J is TRBJ1-2; 10 bases map to TRBD1. The sample was peripheral blood. CDR3 nucleotide sequence: TGTGCCAGCAGTGTGACAGGGGGCTACGATGGCTACACCTTC. Its translation is CASSVTGGYDGYTF.